This TCR beta chain is from a study of blood T cell repertoires in COVID-19. The CDR3 runs 15 residues. Trimming took 4 bases from V and 2 from J; bases not matched to a gene: 5. Germline CDR1 reads SGDLS; CDR2 reads YYNGEE. Profiled with immunoSEQ multiplex PCR; TCRdb holds only in-frame clones, not every one. The data contain about 310,000 clones, 85% to 90% of them singletons. This clonotype originated in a young woman who had recovered from COVID-19. Sequenced sample: PBMCs or T cells enriched from blood (not recorded which). The V call is TRBV9, the J call TRBJ1-3; the match to TRBD1 covers 8 bases. The CDR3 sequence is CASSTRQGTGNTIYF. For the CDR3, the DNA is TGTGCCAGCAGCACCCGACAGGGGACTGGAAACACCATATATTTT.